The text below deals with one T cell receptor beta chain. Replicate PCRs run on sorted subsets employed 200 ng DNA, roughly 30,000 T cell genomes. The table came from immunoSEQ multiplex PCR; TCRdb's copy has only in-frame clones and leaves some out. The sample includes roughly 2.2 million clones, around 90% of them seen just once. Division of CD4+ cells produced a CD45RA+ naive subset and a CD45RA-negative memory subset. CDR3 size: 13 residues. J lost 8 bases, V lost 4 bases, and 6 bases had no gene match. The germline gives CDR1 SGHRS, CDR2 YFSETQ. This sample was included in a study of shared clonotypes between healthy human individuals. In the study overall: There were three CD4 naive, three CD4 memory, two CD8 naive and one CD8 memory plates per donor.

Material for sequencing was naive CD4+ T cells from PBMCs. This sample's subset: CD45RA+ positively selected. The rearrangement joins TRBV5-1 to TRBJ1-2, with TRBD1 matching over 9 bases. The source is a man aged 18 to 30 in good health. Some clones in this sample may be carry-over from other donors' samples. The CDR3 is CASSTRTGVGYTF. CDR3 DNA: TGCGCCAGCAGCACACGGACAGGGGTCGGCTACACCTTC.